A selection of T cell receptor beta chains follows, all from one sample in a study of blood T cells in healthy people across ages. TCRdb fed the 5' RACE reads into MiXCR, producing one record per CDR3 protein. The profile shows 1.5 million or so distinct CDR3 sequences, 42% of them singletons. The sample comprised blood. Receptors originate from a woman aged 18 to 35 in good health. CDR3s include the opening cysteine and the closing phenylalanine or tryptophan. The D gene is left open where the match is weak. Clone sizes are given selectively: once, few, many, or a class where the clone is expanded.

cdr3_nt cdr3_aa d_call j_call clone_size v_call
TGTGCCAGCCGAGAAGCCTACGAGCAGTACTTC CASREAYEQYF NA TRBJ2-7 many TRBV6-1
TGTGCCAGCAGATCACCAGGGGGTTACGAGCAGTACTTC CASRSPGGYEQYF TRBD1 TRBJ2-7 few TRBV27
TGTGCCAGCAGTGATCCCCTGACTAGCGGGGGGGCAGATACGCAGTATTTT CASSDPLTSGGADTQYF TRBD2 TRBJ2-3 few TRBV2
TGTGCCATCAGTGAGCCGATCGGGACAGGGGAATACGAGCAGTACTTC CAISEPIGTGEYEQYF TRBD1 TRBJ2-7 few TRBV10-3
TGTGCCAGCAGCCTCGAGAAAGGCAATCAGCCCCAGCATTTT CASSLEKGNQPQHF NA TRBJ1-5 few TRBV7-2
TGTGCCATCAGTGGGGGACTAGCGGGTGAGACCCAGTACTTC CAISGGLAGETQYF TRBD2 TRBJ2-5 few TRBV10-3
TGTGCCAGCGATGGGGCCGGGACTAGCGGCCTAGGACAGTACTTC CASDGAGTSGLGQYF TRBD2 TRBJ2-7 once TRBV2
TGCGCCAGCAGCCAACCCCTGGACACTGAAGCTTTCTTT CASSQPLDTEAFF NA TRBJ1-1 NA TRBV4-1
TGCAGTGCTTATAAGGGGGCGAACACCGGGGAGCTGTTTTTT CSAYKGANTGELFF NA TRBJ2-2 NA TRBV20-1
TGTGCCTTAGAGACAGGGTCGAACACTGAAGCTTTCTTT CALETGSNTEAFF TRBD1 TRBJ1-1 NA TRBV30
TGTGCCAGCAGTGTTAGCGGGGGGGCCTCAGATACGCAGTATTTT CASSVSGGASDTQYF TRBD2 TRBJ2-3 NA TRBV2
TGCGCCAGCTACCAGGGGTTCGGCACTGAAGCTTTCTTT CASYQGFGTEAFF NA TRBJ1-1 NA TRBV5-1
TGCGCCAGCAACCTCCGGGGGTGGGACAATGAGCAGTTCTTC CASNLRGWDNEQFF NA TRBJ2-1 NA TRBV5-1
TGTGCCAGCATAGGTGCTTCCAGAAACACCATATATTTT CASIGASRNTIYF NA TRBJ1-3 NA TRBV12-3/TRBV12-4
TGTGCCAGCAGCCGCCTGACGGCGAACACCGGGGAGCTGTTTTTT CASSRLTANTGELFF NA TRBJ2-2 NA TRBV5-4
TGTGCCGGGCACGGAGGTAGTAGAGACAATGAGCAGTTCTTC CAGHGGSRDNEQFF NA TRBJ2-1 few TRBV30
TGCAGTGCCCTCCCCAGGGCCTCCTATAATTCACCCCTCCACTTT CSALPRASYNSPLHF NA TRBJ1-6 NA TRBV20-1
TGTGCCAGCCACCCTAGCGGGGAGGATACGCAGTATTTT CASHPSGEDTQYF TRBD2 TRBJ2-3 NA TRBV3-1
TGTGCCACGGGACAGGGGACCTACGAGCAGTACTTC CATGQGTYEQYF TRBD1 TRBJ2-7 many TRBV10-3
TGTGCCAGCAGTTTACCGACTCTCAATGAGCAGTTCTTC CASSLPTLNEQFF NA TRBJ2-1 NA TRBV27
TGTGCCAGCAGTTTAGGGACTCAGAGCTCCTACGAGCAGTACTTC CASSLGTQSSYEQYF NA TRBJ2-7 NA TRBV12-3/TRBV12-4
TGTGCCAGCACCCATTTACGGCGGGACTCCCTCACAGATACGCAGTATTTT CASTHLRRDSLTDTQYF NA TRBJ2-3 many TRBV28
TGTGCCAGCAGTGGGGGGGCCATTCAGTACTTC CASSGGAIQYF NA TRBJ2-4 NA TRBV12-3/TRBV12-4
TGTGCCAGTAGCCGACAGGGTGATGAAAAACTGTTTTTT CASSRQGDEKLFF TRBD1 TRBJ1-4 few TRBV6-6
TGTGCCAGCAGAGGGCACCAAGAGACCCAGTACTTC CASRGHQETQYF NA TRBJ2-5 NA TRBV25-1
TGTGCCAGCAGCTCATCTCCGGGGGGCACCGGGGAGCTGTTTTTT CASSSSPGGTGELFF TRBD2 TRBJ2-2 NA TRBV11-2
TGTGCCAGCAGTCCACGACAGCCTAGCAGGGCTGAAGCTTTCTTT CASSPRQPSRAEAFF NA TRBJ1-1 NA TRBV27
TGTGCCAGCAGCCAACCGACAGGTGGGCCAAACATTCAGTACTTC CASSQPTGGPNIQYF NA TRBJ2-4 few TRBV3-1
TGTGCCAGCAGCTTAGGCAGACCTAAAGAGACCCAGTACTTC CASSLGRPKETQYF NA TRBJ2-5 few TRBV11-2
TGTGCCAGCAGCATCAGCGGGAGCAGAGAGACCCAGTACTTC CASSISGSRETQYF TRBD2 TRBJ2-5 NA TRBV7-6
TGTGCCAGCCGGGGCTCGGCCACTGAAGCTTTCTTT CASRGSATEAFF NA TRBJ1-1 NA TRBV2
TGTGCCAGCAGCCATACAGTAGTTGGCTACACCTTC CASSHTVVGYTF NA TRBJ1-2 few TRBV7-9
TGTGCCAGCAGTTACGTGGCGGGGTCTTACAATGAGCAGTTCTTC CASSYVAGSYNEQFF NA TRBJ2-1 NA TRBV6-5
TGTGCCAGCAGTTTCTGGGCCCTGGGGCGGGAGGGCTCCTACAATGAGCAGTTCTTC CASSFWALGREGSYNEQFF TRBD2 TRBJ2-1 few TRBV28
TGCGCCAGCAGTGAGCCCCCAAGGAGCAATGAGCAGTTCTTC CASSEPPRSNEQFF NA TRBJ2-1 NA TRBV10-1
TGTGCCATCAGTGACTCTCGGACAGCCCAAGAGACCCAGTACTTC CAISDSRTAQETQYF NA TRBJ2-5 NA TRBV10-3
TGTGCCAGCAGCTTACCGGGACAGGGTGTCTATGAGCAGTTCTTC CASSLPGQGVYEQFF TRBD1 TRBJ2-1 NA TRBV7-9
TGCAGTGCTCTCGGGCCCCAGATTAATGAGCAGTTCTTC CSALGPQINEQFF NA TRBJ2-1 NA TRBV20-1
TGTGCCACCAGCGCGGGACTAGCGGGAGAAACCGGGGAGCTGTTTTTT CATSAGLAGETGELFF TRBD2 TRBJ2-2 NA TRBV15
TGCAGCGTTGAAGATATGCGACAGGGGGGCAATGAGCAGTACTTC CSVEDMRQGGNEQYF TRBD1 TRBJ2-7 NA TRBV29-1
TGCGCCAGCAGGGAGGGGGATTGGAGCTCCTACGGGCAGTACTTC CASREGDWSSYGQYF NA TRBJ2-7 NA TRBV5-1
TGCGCCAGCAGCCTGCGGACTAGCGGGCCTTACGAGCAGTACTTC CASSLRTSGPYEQYF TRBD2 TRBJ2-7 many TRBV27
TGCAGCGTTGAATTCCTAGGCTCTGGAAACACCATATATTTT CSVEFLGSGNTIYF NA TRBJ1-3 NA TRBV29-1
TGTGCCAGCAGCCCGATCGGGGCTAATGAAAAACTGTTTTTT CASSPIGANEKLFF NA TRBJ1-4 NA TRBV27
TGTGCCAGCAGCGCCGACCAGAACACCGGGGAGCTGTTTTTT CASSADQNTGELFF NA TRBJ2-2 NA TRBV5-4
TGTGCCAGCAGTTTACGGCGGGAGAGCTCTGGAAACACCATATATTTT CASSLRRESSGNTIYF NA TRBJ1-3 NA TRBV28
TGTGCCAGCAGTCTTCGAGCGGAGTACAATGAGCAGTACTTC CASSLRAEYNEQYF NA TRBJ2-7 NA TRBV6-5
TGTGCCAGCAGTTTAGAATGGAGGACTGAGCAGTTCTTC CASSLEWRTEQFF NA TRBJ2-1 NA TRBV12-3/TRBV12-4
TGTGCCACCAGCAGAGGGGCTAGCGGATCCTACGAGCAGTACTTC CATSRGASGSYEQYF TRBD2 TRBJ2-7 NA TRBV15
TGTGCCAGCACTAACGACCCCGGGGTAAGCTACGAGCAGTACTTC CASTNDPGVSYEQYF NA TRBJ2-7 NA TRBV6-1
TGTGCCAGCAGCAAAAGGGGGACAGGGAGCTCCTACGAGCAGTACTTC CASSKRGTGSSYEQYF NA TRBJ2-7 NA TRBV21-1
TGTGCCAGCAGCCAAAGGGCTTCCCAGTACTTC CASSQRASQYF NA TRBJ2-5 NA TRBV3-1
TGTGCCAGCAGTGACGTGGCAGGACCCAATGAGCAGTTCTTC CASSDVAGPNEQFF NA TRBJ2-1 NA TRBV6-1
TGTGCCCTGGGACCTAGCGGGGGGTCCATCGAGTTCTTC CALGPSGGSIEFF NA TRBJ2-1 NA TRBV21-1
TGTGCCAGCAGCTCGACAGGGACCCTTGGCTACACCTTC CASSSTGTLGYTF TRBD1 TRBJ1-2 NA TRBV25-1
TGTGCCAGCAGCCGGCCGGTGAATGAAAAACTGTTTTTT CASSRPVNEKLFF NA TRBJ1-4 NA TRBV28
TGTGCCAGCAGTTACGAGCGCGGAACCTATGGCTACACCTTC CASSYERGTYGYTF NA TRBJ1-2 few TRBV6-5
TGTGCCATCAGAAGCAATACAGCTAGCACAGGTACGCAGTATTTT CAIRSNTASTGTQYF NA TRBJ2-3 once TRBV10-3
TGCAGTGCTAGAGTCCTTGGGGGATACAATCAGCCCCAGCATTTT CSARVLGGYNQPQHF NA TRBJ1-5 NA TRBV20-1
TGCAGTGCTAGACCCCCCCCGGCTAGCGGGAGGAATGAGCAGTTCTTC CSARPPPASGRNEQFF TRBD2 TRBJ2-1 NA TRBV20-1